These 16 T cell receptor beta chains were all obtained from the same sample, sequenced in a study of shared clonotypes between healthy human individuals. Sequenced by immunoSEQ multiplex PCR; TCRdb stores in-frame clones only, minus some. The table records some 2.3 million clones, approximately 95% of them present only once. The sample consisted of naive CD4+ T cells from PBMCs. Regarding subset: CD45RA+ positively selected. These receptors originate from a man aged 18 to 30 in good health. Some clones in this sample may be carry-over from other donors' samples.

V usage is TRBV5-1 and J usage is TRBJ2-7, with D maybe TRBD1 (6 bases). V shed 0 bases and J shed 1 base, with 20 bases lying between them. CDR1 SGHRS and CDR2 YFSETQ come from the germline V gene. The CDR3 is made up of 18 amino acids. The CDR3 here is CASSLGWLLGTQSYEQYF. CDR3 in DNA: TGCGCCAGCAGCTTGGGGTGGTTGTTAGGGACACAATCCTACGAGCAGTACTTC.

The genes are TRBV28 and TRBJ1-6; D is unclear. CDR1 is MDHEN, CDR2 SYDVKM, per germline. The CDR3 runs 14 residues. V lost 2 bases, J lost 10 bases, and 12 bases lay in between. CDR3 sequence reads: CASSLTFLGSPLHF. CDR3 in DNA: TGTGCCAGCAGTTTAACTTTTTTGGGATCACCCCTCCACTTT.

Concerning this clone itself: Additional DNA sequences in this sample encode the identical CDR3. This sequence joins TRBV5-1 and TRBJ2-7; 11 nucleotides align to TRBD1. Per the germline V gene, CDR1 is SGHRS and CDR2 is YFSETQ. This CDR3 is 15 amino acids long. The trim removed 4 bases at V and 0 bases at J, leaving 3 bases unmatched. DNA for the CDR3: TGCGCCAGCAGCAGTGGGACAGGGGGCTCCTACGAGCAGTACTTC. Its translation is CASSSGTGGSYEQYF.

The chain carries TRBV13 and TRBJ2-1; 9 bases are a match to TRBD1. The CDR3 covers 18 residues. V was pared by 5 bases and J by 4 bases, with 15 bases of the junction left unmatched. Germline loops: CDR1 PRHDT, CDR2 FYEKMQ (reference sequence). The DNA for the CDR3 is TGTGCCAGCAGCCACTCCCCCTCCAGGACAGGGGCGTACAATGAGCAGTTCTTC. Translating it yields CASSHSPSRTGAYNEQFF.

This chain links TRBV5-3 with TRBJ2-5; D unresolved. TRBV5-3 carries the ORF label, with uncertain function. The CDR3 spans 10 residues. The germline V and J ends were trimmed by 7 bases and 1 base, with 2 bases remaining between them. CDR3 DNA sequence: TGTGCCAGATCCCAAGAGACCCAGTACTTC. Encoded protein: CARSQETQYF.

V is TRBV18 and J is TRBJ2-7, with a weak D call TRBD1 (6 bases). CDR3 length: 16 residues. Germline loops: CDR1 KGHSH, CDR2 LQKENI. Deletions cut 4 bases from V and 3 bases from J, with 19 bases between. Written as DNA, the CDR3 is TGTGCCAGCTCACGAATTATACAGGGTGGGGGCTACGAGCAGTACTTC. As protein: CASSRIIQGGGYEQYF.

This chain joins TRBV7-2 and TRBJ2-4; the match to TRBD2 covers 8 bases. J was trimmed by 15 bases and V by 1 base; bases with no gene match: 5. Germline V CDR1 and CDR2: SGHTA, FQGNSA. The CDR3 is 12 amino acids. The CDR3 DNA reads TGTGCCAGCAGCTTAGGGGGCGGGAGGTCGTACTTC. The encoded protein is CASSLGGGRSYF.

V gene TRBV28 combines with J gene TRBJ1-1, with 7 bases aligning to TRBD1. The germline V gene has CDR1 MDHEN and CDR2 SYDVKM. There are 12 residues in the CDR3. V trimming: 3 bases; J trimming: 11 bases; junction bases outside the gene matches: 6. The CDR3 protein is CASSLEDRAAFF. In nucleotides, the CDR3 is TGTGCCAGCAGTTTGGAAGACAGGGCGGCTTTCTTT.

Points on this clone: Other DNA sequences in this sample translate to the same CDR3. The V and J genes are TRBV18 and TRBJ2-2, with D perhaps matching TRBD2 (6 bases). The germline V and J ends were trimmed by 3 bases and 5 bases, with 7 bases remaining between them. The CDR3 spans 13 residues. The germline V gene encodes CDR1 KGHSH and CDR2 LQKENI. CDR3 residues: CASSPRGTGELFF. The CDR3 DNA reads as TGTGCCAGCTCACCCCGGGGGACCGGGGAGCTGTTTTTT.

CDR3 region: CASSLGGTGADTQYF. CDR3 bases: TGTGCCAGCAGCTTAGGTGGGACAGGGGCAGATACGCAGTATTTT. The gene calls are TRBV7-2 and TRBJ2-3, with 10 bases identical to TRBD1. The CDR3 is made up of 15 amino acids. Germline assignment: CDR1 SGHTA and CDR2 FQGNSA. Losses at the gene ends were 1 base for V and 4 bases for J; bases not matched to a gene: 2.

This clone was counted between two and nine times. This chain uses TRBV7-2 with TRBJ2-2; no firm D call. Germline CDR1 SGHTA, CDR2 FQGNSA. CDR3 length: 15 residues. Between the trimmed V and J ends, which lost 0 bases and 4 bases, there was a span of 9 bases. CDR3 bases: TGTGCCAGCAGCTTAGCCAGGAGATCCACCGGGGAGCTGTTTTTT. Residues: CASSLARRSTGELFF.

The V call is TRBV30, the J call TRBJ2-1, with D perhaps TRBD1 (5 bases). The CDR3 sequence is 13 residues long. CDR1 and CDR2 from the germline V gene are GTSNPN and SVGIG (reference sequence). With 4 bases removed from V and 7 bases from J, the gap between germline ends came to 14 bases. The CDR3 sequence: CAWTGKVRNEQFF. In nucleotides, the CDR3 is TGTGCCTGGACAGGGAAGGTTAGGAATGAGCAGTTCTTC.

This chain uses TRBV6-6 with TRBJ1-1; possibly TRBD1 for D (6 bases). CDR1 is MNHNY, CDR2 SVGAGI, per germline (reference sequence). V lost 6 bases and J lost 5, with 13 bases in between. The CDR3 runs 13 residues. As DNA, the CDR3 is TGTGCCAGCAGGAACCAGGGGTTGACTGAAGCTTTCTTT. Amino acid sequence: CASRNQGLTEAFF.

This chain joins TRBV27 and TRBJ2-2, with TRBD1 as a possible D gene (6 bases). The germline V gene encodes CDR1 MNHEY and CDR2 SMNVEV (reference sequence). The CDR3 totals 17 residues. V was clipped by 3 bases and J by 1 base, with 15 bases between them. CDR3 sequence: CASSFARTVLNTGELFF. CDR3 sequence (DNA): TGTGCCAGCAGTTTCGCGAGGACAGTTTTGAACACCGGGGAGCTGTTTTTT.

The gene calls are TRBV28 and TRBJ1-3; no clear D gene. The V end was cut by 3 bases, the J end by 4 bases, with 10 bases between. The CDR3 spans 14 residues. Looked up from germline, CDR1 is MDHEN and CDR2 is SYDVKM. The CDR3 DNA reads TGTGCCAGCAGTTTTCATAAATCCGGAAACACCATATATTTT. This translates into CASSFHKSGNTIYF.

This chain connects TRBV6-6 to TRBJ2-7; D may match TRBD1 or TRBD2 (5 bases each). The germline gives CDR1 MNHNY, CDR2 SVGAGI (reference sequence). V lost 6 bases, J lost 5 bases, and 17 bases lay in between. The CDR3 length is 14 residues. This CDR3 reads CASSPGTANHEQYF. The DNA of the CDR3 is TGTGCCAGCAGCCCCGGGACCGCTAACCACGAGCAGTACTTC.